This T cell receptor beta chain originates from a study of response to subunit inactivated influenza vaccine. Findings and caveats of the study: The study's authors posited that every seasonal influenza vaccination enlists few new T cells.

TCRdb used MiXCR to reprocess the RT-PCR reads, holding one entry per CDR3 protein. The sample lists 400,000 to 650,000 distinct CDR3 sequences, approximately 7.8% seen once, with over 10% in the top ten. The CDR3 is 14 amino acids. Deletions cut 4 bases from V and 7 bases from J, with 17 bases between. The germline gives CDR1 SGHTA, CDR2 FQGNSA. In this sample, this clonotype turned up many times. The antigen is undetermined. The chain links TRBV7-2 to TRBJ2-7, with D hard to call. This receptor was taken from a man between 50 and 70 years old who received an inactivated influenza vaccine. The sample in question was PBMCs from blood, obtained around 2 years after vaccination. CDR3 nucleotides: TGTGCCAGCAGCTCCGGGCCCCTTATTGGAGAGCAGTACTTC. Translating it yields CASSSGPLIGEQYF.